Below, 16 T cell receptor beta chains from the same sample are listed, as sequenced in a study of immune evolution from preneoplasia to lung adenocarcinoma. TCRdb's table, derived via immunoSEQ multiplex PCR, lists solely in-frame clones and lacks some. The sample has around 10,000 clones; over 60% are singletons. Sequenced: FFPE minimally invasive lung adenocarcinoma tissue. The receptor set was obtained from a person between 65 and 79 years old with lung adenocarcinoma. Some clones in this sample may be carry-over from other donors' samples.

The chain uses TRBV8-2 and TRBJ2-6; the table assigns TRBD2, which was not confirmed against the DNA. TRBV8-2 corresponds to a pseudogene. The CDR3 spans 14 residues. DNA of the CDR3: TGTGGCAGGATCGACGAGAGCAGCGCGACTGGCCTGACTTTC. This gives the protein CGRIDESSATGLTF.

This chain links TRBV2 with TRBJ2-3, with 9 positions matching TRBD1. Per germline, CDR1 SNHLY and CDR2 FYNNEI. The CDR3 is made up of 14 amino acids. V lost 6 bases to trimming and J lost 8 bases; unmatched junction nucleotides: 9. CDR3 nucleotide sequence: TGTGCCAGCAGCCGGGACAGGGACCGGGGTACGCAGTATTTT. Encoded protein: CASSRDRDRGTQYF.

The J gene is TRBJ1-4, the V gene TRBV20-1; no definite D call. CDR1 is DFQATT and CDR2 is SNEGSKA in the germline V gene (reference sequence). V lost 2 bases and J lost 7, with 5 bases in between. The CDR3 runs 11 residues. The CDR3 here is CSARIFEKLFF. In DNA, the CDR3 is TGCAGTGCTAGAATATTTGAAAAACTGTTTTTT.

The rearrangement uses TRBV5-4 and TRBJ1-1, with 10 bases matching TRBD1. V gave up 4 bases and J gave up 5 bases; unmatched junction bases: 11. This CDR3 region has 16 residues. In germline, CDR1 is SGHNT, CDR2 YYREEE (reference sequence). CDR3 in DNA: TGTGCCAGCAGCGCTGCCCGAGACAGGGGGCGAACTGAAGCTTTCTTT. Protein product: CASSAARDRGRTEAFF.

V gene TRBV2 combines with J gene TRBJ2-5; D is possibly TRBD1 (5 bases). V lost 7 bases and J 5 bases, leaving 11 bases between the germline ends. Looked up from germline, CDR1 is SNHLY and CDR2 is FYNNEI. The CDR3 is 12 amino acids. The chain's CDR3 is CASTQGGETQYF. The CDR3 nucleotides are TGTGCCAGCACCCAGGGTGGGGAGACCCAGTACTTC.

This clone has just a few counts. This chain uses TRBV2 with TRBJ2-7; tentatively, D is TRBD2 (5 bases). This CDR3 contains 15 residues. Trimming removed 8 bases from V and 2 bases from J, with 19 bases in between. In germline, CDR1 is SNHLY, CDR2 FYNNEI. The CDR3 loop is CASALAEGVAYEQYF. The CDR3, as DNA: TGTGCCAGCGCATTAGCCGAGGGCGTGGCCTACGAGCAGTACTTC.

This clone turned up a few times. This sequence joins TRBV2 and TRBJ2-5; D is uncertain. V was trimmed by 8 bases and J by 5 bases, leaving 9 bases between them. Germline V gives CDR1 SNHLY, CDR2 FYNNEI. The CDR3 covers 11 residues. CDR3 loop: CASGFGETQYF. The CDR3 DNA sequence: TGTGCCAGCGGGTTTGGGGAGACCCAGTACTTC.

This chain uses TRBV29-1 with TRBJ1-1, with TRBD1 as a possible D gene (5 bases). The V end lost 1 base, the J end lost 6 bases, and 12 bases lay between the germline ends. The CDR3 runs 13 residues. The germline V gene has CDR1 SQVTM and CDR2 ANQGSEA. Here the CDR3 reads CSVEVSGLPEAFF. For the CDR3, the DNA is TGCAGCGTTGAAGTGTCAGGGTTACCTGAAGCTTTCTTT.

CDR3 loop: CASSGAGRTDTQYF. The CDR3 region has the DNA TGTGCCAGCAGCGGGGCGGGGCGCACAGATACGCAGTATTTT. The genes are TRBV11-3 and TRBJ2-3, with TRBD2 as a possible D gene (6 bases). Germline V lookup: CDR1 SGHNT, CDR2 YENEEA. Deletions cut 5 bases from V and 1 base from J, with 10 bases between. The CDR3 loop spans 14 amino acids.

The chain joins TRBV4-1 to TRBJ1-5; D gene ambiguous. V was clipped by 3 bases and J by 0 bases, with 12 bases between them. The CDR3 sequence is 16 residues long. Germline V gives CDR1 MGHRA, CDR2 YSYEKL. CDR3 bases: TGCGCCAGCAGCCAGGCGCCACTTTATAGCAATCAGCCCCAGCATTTT. Translated, it gives CASSQAPLYSNQPQHF.

The chain carries TRBV6-1 and TRBJ2-7; D gene unclear. Germline V lookup: CDR1 MNHNS, CDR2 SASEGT. The CDR3 covers 11 residues. V was shortened by 4 bases and J by 4 bases, with 5 bases between the two germline ends. The DNA for the CDR3 is TGTGCCAGCAGTGGAGGTTACGAGCAGTACTTC. Translated: CASSGGYEQYF.

J is TRBJ1-2 and V is TRBV19, with a tentative D call TRBD1 (6 bases). The CDR3 sequence is 15 residues long. V was clipped by 5 bases and J by 4 bases, with 17 bases between them. From germline, CDR1 is LNHDA and CDR2 SQIVND (reference sequence). The CDR3 region has the DNA TGTGCCAGTAGTGGGGAGAGGCAAGGGGGCTATGGCTACACCTTC. This translates into CASSGERQGGYGYTF.

The chain joins TRBV7-8 to TRBJ2-7; D gene unclear. The ends were cut back, 4 bases at V and 6 bases at J, with 22 bases in the middle. Germline assignment: CDR1 SGHVS and CDR2 FQNEAQ. CDR3 length: 16 amino acids. The CDR3 reads CASSSFMASEGSEQYF. Here the CDR3 DNA reads TGTGCCAGCAGCTCCTTCATGGCCTCCGAAGGGTCCGAGCAGTACTTC.

As concerns this clone: The CDR3 does not close with the conserved phenylalanine or tryptophan, likely indicating a read error. The limits of the CDR3 on the DNA are not certain, so only TCRdb's listed CDR3 is given. The chain couples TRBV29-1 to TRBJ1-2; TRBD1 was called by the table and not checked on the DNA. The CDR3 is 12 amino acids in total, end residues counted. CDR1 SQVTM and CDR2 ANQGSEA come from the germline V gene. The CDR3 reads CSVGSGGGDLDV.

V is TRBV30 and J is TRBJ2-2; the match to TRBD1 covers 9 bases. This CDR3 is built from 14 residues. V lost 3 bases, J lost 5 bases, and 4 bases stayed unmatched. Germline CDR1 and CDR2: GTSNPN and SVGIG (reference sequence). The CDR3: CAWRGQGGTGELFF. CDR3 nucleotide sequence: TGTGCCTGGAGGGGACAGGGAGGAACCGGGGAGCTGTTTTTT.

The chain links TRBV11-3 to TRBJ2-7; 7 positions agree with TRBD2. Germline values: CDR1 SGHNT, CDR2 YENEEA. V was pared by 5 bases and J by 4 bases, with 8 bases of the junction left unmatched. The CDR3 is 14 residues long. Here the CDR3 DNA reads TGTGCCAGCAGCCCCGGGACTACCTTATACGAGCAGTACTTC. The encoded protein is CASSPGTTLYEQYF.